These 6 T cell receptor beta chains originate from one sample sequenced in a study of spatial heterogeneity in lung cancer. TCRdb used MiXCR to reprocess the 5' RACE reads, holding one entry per CDR3 protein. The sample lists fewer than 2,000 distinct CDR3 sequences; roughly 5% were seen once. The time point was: sample taken at primary tumor resection. The sequencing used normal lung tissue next to the tumor, collected at surgery. The source is a female donor with early-stage non-small cell lung cancer.

This clonotype was counted many times. This chain's CDR3 is CASTHDRPEYF. The CDR3 DNA follows: TGTGCCAGCACCCACGACCGTCCCGAGTACTTC. The V and J genes are TRBV28 and TRBJ2-7; D gene ambiguous. Between the trimmed V and J ends, which lost 7 bases and 11 bases, there was a span of 15 bases. Per the germline V gene, CDR1 is MDHEN and CDR2 is SYDVKM. The CDR3 is 11 residues long.

This clonotype is labeled as large. J is TRBJ1-2 and V is TRBV5-1; D remains ambiguous. The CDR3 has 15 amino acids. CDR1 is SGHRS, CDR2 YFSETQ, per germline. Deletions cut 1 base from V and 4 bases from J, with 14 bases between. This CDR3 is CASSLSPLTGYGYTF. CDR3 sequence (DNA): TGCGCCAGCAGCTTGTCGCCGTTGACGGGCTATGGCTACACCTTC. Together with reference TRBV5-1 and TRBJ1-2, the CDR3 gives the full variable domain: KAGVTQTPRYLIKTRGQQVTLSCSPISGHRSVSWYQQTPGQGLQFLFEYFSETQRNKGNFPGRFSGRQFSNSRSEMNVSTLELGDSALYLCASSLSPLTGYGYTFGSGTRLTVV.

The chain joins TRBV14 to TRBJ2-7; TRBD1 matches 8 bases. CDR1 and CDR2 from the germline V gene are SGHDN and FVKESK. The CDR3 contains 15 residues. J lost 2 bases, V lost 2 bases, and 5 bases had no gene match. CDR3 coding DNA: TGTGCCAGCAGCCAAATGGCCAGGGGGCCCTACGAGCAGTACTTC. Translating it yields CASSQMARGPYEQYF.

In its sample, this clonotype ranks as medium-sized (0.01 to 0.1%). The chain combines TRBV9 with TRBJ1-4; the D gene is possibly TRBD1 (6 bases). In germline, CDR1 is SGDLS, CDR2 YYNGEE. This CDR3 is built from 15 residues. Trimming took off 3 bases at V and 5 bases at J, with 14 bases between the two ends. CDR3: CASSAQDRHNEKLFF. CDR3 nucleotide sequence: TGTGCCAGCAGCGCCCAAGACAGGCACAATGAAAAACTGTTTTTT.

This clonotype came up many times. The V and J genes are TRBV28 and TRBJ1-3; tentatively, D is TRBD1 (5 bases). Germline V lookup: CDR1 MDHEN, CDR2 SYDVKM. The CDR3 has 14 residues. V lost 8 bases, J lost 0 bases, and 11 bases lay in between. The CDR3 loop reads CASGGSHSGNTIYF. In DNA, the CDR3 is TGTGCCAGCGGGGGGAGCCACTCTGGAAACACCATATATTTT.

In this sample, this clonotype is large. The chain couples TRBV19 to TRBJ2-3; D may be TRBD1 (6 bases). The CDR3 loop spans 16 amino acids. V lost 1 base, J lost 2 bases, and 13 bases lay in between. Germline V gives CDR1 LNHDA, CDR2 SQIVND (reference sequence). DNA for the CDR3: TGTGCCAGTAGTATAGGAACTCAGGGGATCACAGATACGCAGTATTTT. Translated: CASSIGTQGITDTQYF.